The rows below give T cell receptor beta chains drawn from one sample of a study. Via MiXCR, TCRdb re-called the 5' RACE reads, giving one row per CDR3 protein. The sample includes roughly 55,000 distinct CDR3 sequences, almost 25% of them seen just once. Sequencing used tumor-infiltrating naive CD4+ T cells sorted from the breast tumor. The receptors were gathered from a female donor with breast cancer. Both conserved end residues are part of each CDR3. Each record gives: V gene, D gene, CDR3 length, J gene, clone size, CDR3 protein, CDR3 DNA. The D gene is left open where the match is weak. Some rows mark clone size as missing; the rest say once, few, many or name a class of expanded clone.

TRBV12-3/TRBV12-4	TRBD2	14	TRBJ2-3	many	CASSLAGNTDTQYF	TGTGCCAGCAGCTTAGCGGGGAACACAGATACGCAGTATTTT
TRBV6-2/TRBV6-3	NA	12	TRBJ1-2	NA	CASSYSPEGYTF	TGTGCCAGCAGTTACTCGCCTGAAGGCTACACCTTC
TRBV15	NA	16	TRBJ2-1	few	CATSLSILGPATEQFF	TGTGCCACCAGCCTCTCTATTCTGGGCCCTGCAACTGAGCAGTTCTTC
TRBV5-1	NA	15	TRBJ1-2	many	CASSTTGAEQYGYTF	TGCGCCAGCAGCACGACAGGCGCCGAGCAATATGGCTACACCTTC
TRBV5-4	TRBD1	14	TRBJ2-5	few	CASSPTGGKETLYF	TGTGCCAGCAGCCCGACAGGGGGGAAGGAGACCCTGTACTTC
TRBV11-2	NA	16	TRBJ1-2	few	CASSPTNSGTSKGYTF	TGTGCCAGCAGCCCGACTAATTCCGGGACGTCCAAAGGCTACACCTTC
TRBV12-3/TRBV12-4	NA	12	TRBJ1-5	NA	CASSLDGQPQHF	TGTGCCAGCAGTCTGGACGGTCAGCCCCAGCATTTT
TRBV7-8	TRBD1	15	TRBJ2-7	few	CASRLYRTGSYEQYF	TGTGCCAGCAGGCTCTACCGGACAGGGTCCTACGAGCAGTACTTC
TRBV18	NA	14	TRBJ2-2	NA	CASSPAANTGELFF	TGTGCCAGCTCACCTGCGGCGAACACCGGGGAGCTGTTTTTT
TRBV5-1	TRBD2	15	TRBJ2-3	few	CASSPTSGSTDTQYF	TGCGCCAGCAGCCCGACTAGCGGGAGCACAGATACGCAGTATTTT
TRBV6-5	TRBD1	13	TRBJ2-2	many	CATQGARTGELFF	TGTGCCACACAGGGGGCTCGGACCGGGGAGCTGTTTTTT
TRBV4-2	NA	13	TRBJ2-7	once	CASGQDIAREQYF	TGTGCCAGCGGCCAAGATATCGCCCGGGAGCAGTACTTC
TRBV5-1	NA	15	TRBJ2-1	few	CASSGGLVSYNEQFF	TGCGCCAGCAGCGGGGGACTGGTCTCCTACAATGAGCAGTTCTTC
TRBV6-5	NA	18	TRBJ2-1	few	CASSYSITRGHAYNEQFF	TGTGCCAGCAGTTACTCGATTACCCGGGGACACGCCTACAATGAGCAGTTCTTC
TRBV28	NA	14	TRBJ2-7	many	CASSRFRGTYEQYF	TGTGCCAGCAGCCGATTCCGAGGGACCTACGAGCAGTACTTC
TRBV5-1	NA	14	TRBJ1-1	NA	CASSFTRKGTEAFF	TGCGCCAGCAGCTTCACACGAAAGGGGACTGAAGCTTTCTTT
TRBV12-3/TRBV12-4	NA	14	TRBJ2-6	NA	CASSLRSGANVLTF	TGTGCCAGCAGTTTAAGGTCTGGGGCCAACGTCCTGACTTTC
TRBV11-2	TRBD1	16	TRBJ1-1	few	CASSFHIQGARTEAFF	TGTGCCAGCAGCTTCCACATACAGGGGGCGCGGACTGAAGCTTTCTTT
TRBV7-2	NA	16	TRBJ2-5	NA	CASSLLGRASSETQYF	TGTGCCAGCAGCTTATTGGGCAGGGCGAGCAGCGAGACCCAGTACTTC
TRBV20-1	NA	10	TRBJ2-5	NA	CSASMETQYF	TGCAGTGCTAGTATGGAGACCCAGTACTTC
TRBV4-1	NA	16	TRBJ1-3	few	CASSQGRAYSGNTIYF	TGCGCCAGCAGCCAAGGTCGTGCGTACTCTGGAAACACCATATATTTT
TRBV7-2	NA	15	TRBJ1-5	few	CASSLAGGSNQPQHF	TGTGCCAGCAGCTTAGCCGGGGGGAGCAATCAGCCCCAGCATTTT
TRBV9	NA	15	TRBJ1-2	NA	CASSVAGQQNYGYTF	TGTGCCAGCAGCGTAGCCGGACAGCAGAACTATGGCTACACCTTC
TRBV5-1	TRBD1	15	TRBJ1-6	few	CASSLRQGGSSPLHF	TGCGCCAGCAGCTTGAGACAGGGAGGTTCCTCACCCCTCCACTTT
TRBV29-1	TRBD1	15	TRBJ1-6	NA	CSVEGDSSYNSPLHF	TGCAGCGTTGAAGGGGACAGCTCCTATAATTCACCTCTCCACTTT
TRBV10-3	NA	12	TRBJ2-7	many	CAISESRQGQYF	TGTGCCATCAGTGAGTCGAGGCAAGGGCAGTACTTC
TRBV30	TRBD2	15	TRBJ2-1	NA	CAWGEGFSSYNEQFF	TGTGCCTGGGGGGAGGGATTCAGCTCCTACAATGAGCAGTTCTTC
TRBV7-2	TRBD1	15	TRBJ1-4	few	CASSRDRVPNEKLFF	TGTGCCAGCAGCCGGGACAGGGTTCCTAATGAAAAACTGTTTTTT
TRBV5-1	TRBD1	15	TRBJ2-1	NA	CASSLWGQGGNEQFF	TGCGCCAGCAGCTTGTGGGGACAGGGGGGCAATGAGCAGTTCTTC
TRBV5-1	NA	14	TRBJ1-6	many	CASSLEGVESPLHF	TGCGCCAGCAGCTTGGAGGGAGTGGAATCACCCCTCCACTTT
TRBV5-1	TRBD2	15	TRBJ2-7	NA	CASSWGTSDSYEQYF	TGCGCCAGCAGCTGGGGGACTAGCGACTCCTACGAGCAGTACTTC
TRBV2	TRBD2	15	TRBJ2-2	NA	CASKGGASSTGELFF	TGTGCCAGCAAGGGAGGGGCTTCTAGCACCGGGGAGCTGTTTTTT
TRBV20-1	TRBD2	13	TRBJ2-7	NA	CSAFAGGSYEQYF	TGCAGTGCTTTCGCGGGAGGATCCTACGAGCAGTACTTC
TRBV4-1	TRBD1	16	TRBJ1-4	many	CASSQVTGQFPKELFF	TGCGCCAGCAGCCAAGTGACGGGACAGTTCCCCAAGGAACTGTTTTTT
TRBV4-2	TRBD1	14	TRBJ1-2	NA	CASSQRQGARGYTF	TGTGCCAGCAGCCAAAGACAGGGGGCGCGTGGCTACACCTTC
TRBV10-3	NA	14	TRBJ1-2	NA	CASSESGQGYGYTF	TGTGCCAGCAGTGAGTCGGGGCAGGGGTATGGCTACACCTTC
TRBV28	TRBD2	15	TRBJ2-7	NA	CASSYEGLGIYEQYF	TGTGCAAGCAGTTACGAAGGACTAGGCATCTACGAGCAGTACTTC
TRBV5-4	NA	12	TRBJ2-7	few	CASSTRDGEQYF	TGTGCCAGCAGCACCCGGGACGGCGAGCAGTACTTC
TRBV10-3	TRBD1	16	TRBJ1-2	NA	CAISESYNRGLYGYTF	TGTGCCATCAGTGAGTCCTATAACAGGGGGCTCTATGGCTACACCTTC
TRBV27	NA	15	TRBJ2-7	NA	CASTRGDGTSYEQYF	TGTGCCAGCACGCGGGGTGATGGGACCTCCTACGAGCAGTACTTC
TRBV7-2	TRBD2	15	TRBJ2-5	few	CASSLDPGRGETQYF	TGTGCCAGCAGCTTAGATCCGGGGCGGGGGGAGACCCAGTACTTC
TRBV12-3/TRBV12-4	NA	12	TRBJ1-2	NA	CAGSDPNCGYTF	TGTGCCGGCAGCGACCCAAACTGTGGCTACACCTTC
TRBV15	NA	12	TRBJ2-5	few	CATSEGHETQYF	TGTGCCACCAGCGAGGGACACGAGACCCAGTACTTC
TRBV29-1	NA	12	TRBJ2-2	NA	CSAGPTTGELFF	TGCAGCGCGGGACCGACAACCGGGGAGCTGTTTTTT
TRBV5-1	TRBD1	18	TRBJ1-1	NA	CASSLRPGQGGMNTEAFF	TGCGCCAGCAGCTTGCGTCCGGGACAGGGCGGGATGAACACTGAAGCTTTCTTT
TRBV20-1	NA	12	TRBJ1-5	NA	CSGGLQGQPQHF	TGCAGTGGGGGTTTACAGGGTCAGCCCCAGCATTTT
TRBV5-1	TRBD1	15	TRBJ1-4	few	CASSLAGTGNEKLFF	TGCGCCAGCAGCTTGGCCGGGACAGGGAATGAAAAACTGTTTTTT
TRBV5-1	TRBD1	14	TRBJ1-1	few	CASSGTGGRTEAFF	TGCGCCAGCAGCGGAACAGGGGGTAGGACTGAAGCTTTCTTT
TRBV20-1	NA	14	TRBJ2-7	few	CSARKTGTYYEQYF	TGCAGTGCTAGAAAAACCGGGACCTACTACGAGCAGTACTTC